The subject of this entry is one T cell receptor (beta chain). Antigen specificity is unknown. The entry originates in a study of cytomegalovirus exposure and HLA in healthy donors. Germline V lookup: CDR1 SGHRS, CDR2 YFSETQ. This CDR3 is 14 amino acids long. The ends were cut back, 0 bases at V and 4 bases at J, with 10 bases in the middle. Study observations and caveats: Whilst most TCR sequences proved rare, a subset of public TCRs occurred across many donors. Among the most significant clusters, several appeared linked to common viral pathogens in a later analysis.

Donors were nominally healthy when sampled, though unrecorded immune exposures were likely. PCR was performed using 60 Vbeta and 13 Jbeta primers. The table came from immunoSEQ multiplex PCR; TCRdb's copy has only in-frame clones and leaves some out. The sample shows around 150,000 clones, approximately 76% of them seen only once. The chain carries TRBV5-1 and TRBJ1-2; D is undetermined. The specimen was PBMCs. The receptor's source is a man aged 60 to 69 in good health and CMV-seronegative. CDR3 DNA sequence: TGCGCCAGCAGCTTGGATTTTGGGCCCTATGGCTACACCTTC. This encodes CASSLDFGPYGYTF.